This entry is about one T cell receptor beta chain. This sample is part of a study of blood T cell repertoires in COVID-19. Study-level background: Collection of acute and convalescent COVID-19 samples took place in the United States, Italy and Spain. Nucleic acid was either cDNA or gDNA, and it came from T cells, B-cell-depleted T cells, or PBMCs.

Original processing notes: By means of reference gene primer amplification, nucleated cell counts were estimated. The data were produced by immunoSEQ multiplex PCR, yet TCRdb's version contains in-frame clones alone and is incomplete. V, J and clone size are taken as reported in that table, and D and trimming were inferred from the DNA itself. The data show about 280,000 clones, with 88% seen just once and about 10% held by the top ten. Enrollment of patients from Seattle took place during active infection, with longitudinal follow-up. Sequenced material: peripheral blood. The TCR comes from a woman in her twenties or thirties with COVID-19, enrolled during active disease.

The CDR3 nucleotides are TGTGCCAGCAGCTTAGGGACAGGGGGAACCTACGAGCAGTACTTC. The encoded protein is CASSLGTGGTYEQYF. This chain joins TRBV5-4 and TRBJ2-7, with TRBD1 identical over 11 bases. CDR3 length equals 15 residues. The germline CDR1 and CDR2 sequences are SGHNT and YYREEE (reference sequence). The V gene end was trimmed by 2 bases and the J gene end by 2 bases; junction bases not matched to a gene: 3.